The 22 T cell receptor beta chains given below trace back to one sample, sequenced in a study of CD8 T cells in ankylosing spondylitis. TCRdb independently ran MiXCR on the 5' RACE reads; one entry per CDR3 protein. The profile covers under 300,000 distinct CDR3 sequences, with roughly 10% appearing a single time and 6.8% taken by the ten largest. Sequencing was carried out using blood, either unsorted or a sorted T cell fraction (not recorded which). These receptors were taken from a male donor with ankylosing spondylitis or in good health (not recorded which).

This clonotype was seen many times. The CDR3, as DNA: TGCGCCAGCAGTCCCGGGACAGGGGATCAGCCCCAGCATTTT. Its translation: CASSPGTGDQPQHF. The chain couples TRBV5-1 to TRBJ1-5; 10 nucleotides agree with TRBD1. The length of the CDR3 is 14 residues. In germline, CDR1 is SGHRS, CDR2 YFSETQ. With 5 bases clipped from V and 5 bases from J, the junction kept 4 bases outside the gene matches. The variable domain in full, with the rest retrieved from reference TRBV5-1 and TRBJ1-5, is KAGVTQTPRYLIKTRGQQVTLSCSPISGHRSVSWYQQTPGQGLQFLFEYFSETQRNKGNFPGRFSGRQFSNSRSEMNVSTLELGDSALYLCASSPGTGDQPQHFGDGTRLSIL.

This clonotype appeared a few times. The chain carries TRBV20-1 and TRBJ2-7, with TRBD1 as a possible D gene (5 bases). Trimming took 5 bases from V and 2 from J, leaving 16 bases between them. The CDR3 sequence is 14 residues long. Per germline, CDR1 DFQATT and CDR2 SNEGSKA (reference sequence). CDR3 sequence (DNA): TGCAGTGCTCCCAGGCCAGGGATGACCTACGAGCAGTACTTC. This sequence encodes CSAPRPGMTYEQYF.

This chain connects TRBV20-1 to TRBJ2-3; D gene unclear. The germline V gene encodes CDR1 DFQATT and CDR2 SNEGSKA (reference sequence). The CDR3 is 17 amino acids. V was pared by 3 bases and J by 3 bases, with 22 bases between. CDR3: CSASPPGVSKYTDTQYF. In DNA form, the CDR3 reads TGCAGTGCTAGTCCCCCTGGGGTGAGCAAATATACAGATACGCAGTATTTT.

The chain uses TRBV20-1 and TRBJ2-2; a possible D gene is TRBD2 (5 bases). The CDR3 has 13 residues. The germline CDR1 and CDR2 sequences are DFQATT and SNEGSKA (reference sequence). V was clipped by 6 bases and J by 3 bases, with 11 bases between them. As DNA, the CDR3 is TGCAGTGCCAAGGGAGTCTACACCGGGGAGCTGTTTTTT. Encoded protein: CSAKGVYTGELFF.

This clonotype was found many times. The chain employs TRBV20-1 and TRBJ1-2; perhaps TRBD1 as D (5 bases). In germline, CDR1 is DFQATT, CDR2 SNEGSKA (reference sequence). The CDR3 is made up of 10 amino acids. The V end was cut by 8 bases, the J end by 5 bases, with 9 bases between. In DNA, the CDR3 is TGCAGTACCCCAGGGTATGGCTACACCTTC. It is translated as CSTPGYGYTF.

The chain links TRBV19 to TRBJ1-2; 7 bases map to TRBD1. There are 15 residues in the CDR3. V lost 5 bases to trimming and J lost 4 bases; unmatched junction nucleotides: 10. Germline V gives CDR1 LNHDA, CDR2 SQIVND (reference sequence). The CDR3: CASSPQDRAGYGYTF. CDR3 nucleotide sequence: TGTGCCAGTAGTCCCCAAGACAGGGCTGGCTATGGCTACACCTTC.

Regarding this clonotype: A much bigger clone sits one base away, suggesting this may be a read error. The V gene is TRBV9, the J gene TRBJ2-3, with TRBD2 matching 10 bases. J was trimmed by 4 bases and V by 0 bases; bases with no gene match: 8. This CDR3 spans 17 amino acids. Germline values: CDR1 SGDLS, CDR2 YYNGEE. CDR3 loop: CASSVGASGGGADTQYF. The CDR3 DNA reads TGTGCCAGCAGCGTAGGGGCTAGCGGGGGAGGAGCAGATACGCAGTATTTT.

The table lists this clonotype with a few counts. The V call is TRBV3-1, the J call TRBJ2-6; maybe TRBD2 (5 bases). V lost 4 bases and J 2 bases, leaving 9 bases between the germline ends. Germline V gene sequence: CDR1 LGHDT, CDR2 YNNKEL (reference sequence). The CDR3 has 15 amino acids. For the CDR3, the DNA is TGTGCCAGCAGCCCAGGACTTACTGGGGCCAACGTCCTGACTTTC. This gives the protein CASSPGLTGANVLTF.

In the case of this clonotype: Relative to the germline gene, one junction end is altered; a read error may explain this. The gene calls are TRBV12-3 or TRBV12-4 and TRBJ2-3; tentatively, D is TRBD2 (6 bases). CDR3 size: 13 residues. CDR3 residues: CASSSRETATQYF. The CDR3 bases are TGTGCCAGCAGTTCCCGGGAGACAGCTACGCAGTATTTT.

This chain joins TRBV6-1 and TRBJ1-6, with TRBD1 identical over 7 bases. Per germline, CDR1 MNHNS and CDR2 SASEGT. Trimming removed 6 bases from V and 8 bases from J; junction bases left unmatched: 4. The CDR3 runs to 13 residues. This CDR3 is CASRRDRDSPLHF. The CDR3 DNA sequence: TGTGCCAGCAGACGAGACAGGGATTCACCCCTCCACTTT.

This clonotype has ten or more counts. The rearrangement uses TRBV5-1 and TRBJ1-4; D is unclear. Trimming shortened V by 4 bases and J by 3 bases, and 13 bases separated the two germline ends. The germline CDR1 and CDR2 sequences are SGHRS and YFSETQ. The CDR3 totals 15 residues. CDR3 bases: TGCGCCAGCAGCAATAACGTCGCCCCTAATGAAAAACTGTTTTTT. Protein sequence: CASSNNVAPNEKLFF.

This clonotype was seen at least ten times. The chain couples TRBV7-2 to TRBJ1-4; perhaps TRBD1 as D (6 bases). Looked up from germline, CDR1 is SGHTA and CDR2 is FQGNSA. V was pared by 5 bases and J by 6 bases, with 13 bases between. This CDR3 is 14 amino acids long. The chain's CDR3 is CASSPGVMDEKLFF. For the CDR3, the DNA is TGTGCCAGCAGCCCAGGGGTAATGGATGAAAAACTGTTTTTT.

The chain recombines TRBV6-1 with TRBJ2-5, with D possibly matching TRBD2 (5 bases). Germline assignment: CDR1 MNHNS and CDR2 SASEGT. This CDR3 spans 12 amino acids. Deletions cut 5 bases from V and 4 bases from J, with 8 bases between. The DNA of the CDR3 is TGTGCCAGCAGTCGTGAGGGAGAGACCCAGTACTTC. Translation: CASSREGETQYF.

The rearrangement uses TRBV7-6 and TRBJ2-1; 12 nucleotides agree with TRBD2. The junction had 5 bases not matched to a gene; V was cut back by 0 bases and J by 8 bases. Germline V lookup: CDR1 SGHVS, CDR2 FNYEAQ. This CDR3 has 16 residues. The CDR3 DNA is TGTGCCAGCAGCTTAGCTTCTAGCGGGGGGGCCGATGAGCAGTTCTTC. Amino acids: CASSLASSGGADEQFF.

Many counts were recorded for this clonotype. The rearrangement links TRBV28 to TRBJ1-5; no reliable D call. Trimming shortened V by 3 bases and J by 4 bases, and 4 bases separated the two germline ends. CDR1 and CDR2 (germline): MDHEN, SYDVKM. The CDR3 runs 12 residues. CDR3 nucleotide sequence: TGTGCCAGCAGTTTCTTAAATCAGCCCCAGCATTTT. Translation: CASSFLNQPQHF.

This clonotype has a count of ten or more. The chain recombines TRBV20-1 with TRBJ2-5; 10 bases agree with TRBD2. The germline V gene has CDR1 DFQATT and CDR2 SNEGSKA (reference sequence). V shed 0 bases, J shed 5 bases, and the junction held 3 bases outside the gene matches. The CDR3 is 14 residues long. CDR3 coding DNA: TGCAGTGCTAGAGATCTAGCGGGAGCCGAGACCCAGTACTTC. This codes for CSARDLAGAETQYF.

Many counts were recorded for this clonotype. The chain couples TRBV29-1 to TRBJ2-2, with D uncertain. This CDR3 region has 14 residues. With 8 bases removed from V and 4 bases from J, the gap between germline ends came to 17 bases. CDR1 is SQVTM, CDR2 ANQGSEA, per germline. The CDR3 reads CSFRTFRGTGELFF. DNA for the CDR3: TGCAGCTTCCGCACTTTTCGTGGCACCGGGGAGCTGTTTTTT.

This clonotype has ten or more counts. The chain uses TRBV12-3 or TRBV12-4 and TRBJ1-1; D might be TRBD1 (6 bases). V was trimmed by 6 bases and J by 4 bases, leaving 12 bases between them. The CDR3 has 13 amino acids. The CDR3 DNA reads as TGTGCCAGCAGCTACAGGGCGGGCACTGAAGCTTTCTTT. Translating it yields CASSYRAGTEAFF.

This clonotype has at least ten counts. The chain has TRBV10-3 and TRBJ1-2, with 10 bases aligning to TRBD1. Germline loops: CDR1 ENHRY, CDR2 SYGVKD. J gave up 8 bases and V 7 bases, and 10 bases lay outside the gene matches. The CDR3 is 14 amino acids. The CDR3 spells CAITNLTGGRGYTF. In DNA form, the CDR3 reads TGTGCCATCACCAACTTGACAGGGGGCAGAGGCTACACCTTC.

J is TRBJ2-5 and V is TRBV3-1; unclear D gene. Trimming removed 4 bases at V and 6 bases at J, with 12 bases between. The length of the CDR3 is 13 residues. CDR1 and CDR2 from the germline V gene are LGHDT and YNNKEL (reference sequence). The CDR3 loop reads CASSLTERQTQYF. The CDR3, as DNA: TGTGCCAGCAGCCTTACAGAGAGGCAGACCCAGTACTTC.

This clonotype was observed a handful of times. This rearrangement joins TRBV11-2 to TRBJ1-3; D call uncertain. The germline V gene encodes CDR1 SGHAT and CDR2 FQNNGV. V lost 1 base, J lost 0 bases, and 4 bases lay in between. There are 14 residues in the CDR3. CDR3 residues: CASSLVFSGNTIYF. The CDR3 coding sequence is TGTGCCAGCAGCTTAGTGTTCTCTGGAAACACCATATATTTT.

This clonotype was seen repeatedly, ten times or more. The chain recombines TRBV12-3 or TRBV12-4 with TRBJ2-5, with 8 nucleotides matching TRBD2. The CDR3 is 15 residues long. V lost 4 bases to trimming and J lost 3 bases; unmatched junction nucleotides: 7. CDR3: CASSSRVSGKETQYF. In DNA form, the CDR3 reads TGTGCCAGCAGTTCCCGGGTTAGCGGGAAAGAGACCCAGTACTTC.